This TCR beta chain was sequenced during a study of blood T cell repertoires in COVID-19. Study overall: From the United States, Italy and Spain came samples of acute and convalescent COVID-19. PBMCs, B-cell-depleted T cells, or T cells were the source of the cDNA or gDNA that made up the material.

Per the original methods: Nucleated cell number was recorded as an estimate derived from reference gene primer amplification. This table comes from immunoSEQ multiplex PCR, and its TCRdb copy is limited to in-frame clones, with some not included. V and J calls and clone size follow that table, whereas D and trimming were derived from the DNA. The sample gives 210,000 or so clones, around four fifths of which show up once; around 21% is in the top ten. Germline V gene sequence: CDR1 LGHDT, CDR2 YNNKEL (reference sequence). V dropped 2 bases and J dropped 8; count of bases not matched to a gene: 7. CDR3 size: 17 residues.

The sample was peripheral blood. The TCR sequence derives from a human donor in a cohort sampled during active COVID-19. The chain recombines TRBV3-1 (or the pseudogene TRBV3-2) with TRBJ2-1; TRBD2 matches 15 bases. DNA of the CDR3: TGTGCCAGCAGCCAATCTTGGACTAGCGGGAGGGGGGATGAGCAGTTCTTC. Translation gives CASSQSWTSGRGDEQFF.